Listed below are T cell receptor beta chains from one sample, sequenced in a study of T cells in Graves' hyperthyroidism and ophthalmopathy. TCRdb redid the calling of the multiplex PCR reads with MiXCR, one entry per CDR3 protein. In the table there are 94,000 or so distinct CDR3 sequences, roughly 56% of which are singletons. Specimen: blood. These receptors came from a woman in her 40s with Graves' hyperthyroidism. Each CDR3 is given with its conserved first and last residue. A D gene is named only where the DNA matches it firmly. The size field is filled for only some rows; it gives once, few, many or a size class.

clone size: many; D gene: TRBD1; CDR3 length: 15; V gene: TRBV10-3; J gene: TRBJ2-5; CDR3 DNA: TGTGCCATCAGTGAGTTGACAGGGGGCGGTGAGACCCAGTACTTC; CDR3 protein: CAISELTGGGETQYF
clone size: NA; D gene: NA; CDR3 length: 18; V gene: TRBV2; J gene: TRBJ2-6; CDR3 DNA: TGTGCCAGCAGTGTCTCTGCAGAGGGGCGCTTCGGGGCCAACGTCCTGACTTTC; CDR3 protein: CASSVSAEGRFGANVLTF
clone size: NA; D gene: TRBD2; CDR3 length: 14; V gene: TRBV29-1; J gene: TRBJ2-5; CDR3 DNA: TGCAGTGTCTCCCTAGCGGGAGGACAAGAGACCCAGTACTTC; CDR3 protein: CSVSLAGGQETQYF
clone size: many; D gene: NA; CDR3 length: 17; V gene: TRBV7-8; J gene: TRBJ1-2; CDR3 DNA: TGTGCCAGCAGCCCGTCCCCTCAGAACGCGGTCTTCTATGGCTACACCTTC; CDR3 protein: CASSPSPQNAVFYGYTF
clone size: NA; D gene: NA; CDR3 length: 15; V gene: TRBV28; J gene: TRBJ1-1; CDR3 DNA: TGTGCCAGCAGATCCCTTATAGACAGGAACACTGAGGCTTTCTTT; CDR3 protein: CASRSLIDRNTEAFF
clone size: NA; D gene: TRBD1; CDR3 length: 12; V gene: TRBV7-2; J gene: TRBJ1-6; CDR3 DNA: TGTGCCAGCAGCCACAGGGGGTCACCCCTCCACTTT; CDR3 protein: CASSHRGSPLHF
clone size: many; D gene: NA; CDR3 length: 15; V gene: TRBV11-2; J gene: TRBJ2-3; CDR3 DNA: TGTGCCAGCAGCCTCGGGACTTCTCCGTCAGATACGCAGTATTTT; CDR3 protein: CASSLGTSPSDTQYF
clone size: many; D gene: NA; CDR3 length: 13; V gene: TRBV9; J gene: TRBJ1-2; CDR3 DNA: TGTGCCAGCAGCGTAGGCAGTGCCTATGGCTACACCTTC; CDR3 protein: CASSVGSAYGYTF
clone size: many; D gene: NA; CDR3 length: 13; V gene: TRBV6-5; J gene: TRBJ1-6; CDR3 DNA: TGTGCCAGCAGCCACCTGATTAATTCACCCCTCCACTTT; CDR3 protein: CASSHLINSPLHF
clone size: NA; D gene: NA; CDR3 length: 15; V gene: TRBV7-2; J gene: TRBJ1-4; CDR3 DNA: TGTGCCAGCAGCCCCACGATTACTAGTAATGAAAAACTGCTTTTT; CDR3 protein: CASSPTITSNEKLLF
clone size: many; D gene: TRBD1; CDR3 length: 16; V gene: TRBV20-1; J gene: TRBJ1-2; CDR3 DNA: TGCAGTGCTAGAGATCGCGGACAGGGCGAGGGCTATGGCTACACCTTC; CDR3 protein: CSARDRGQGEGYGYTF
clone size: NA; D gene: TRBD2; CDR3 length: 15; V gene: TRBV25-1; J gene: TRBJ2-2; CDR3 DNA: TGTGCCAGCAGTGAATCCCTCGGGGGGGGCGGGGAGCTGTTTTTT; CDR3 protein: CASSESLGGGGELFF
clone size: few; D gene: NA; CDR3 length: 10; V gene: TRBV7-9; J gene: TRBJ2-7; CDR3 DNA: TGTGCCAGCAGTGGACTCGAGCAGTACTTC; CDR3 protein: CASSGLEQYF
clone size: NA; D gene: NA; CDR3 length: 17; V gene: TRBV15; J gene: TRBJ1-4; CDR3 DNA: TGTGCCACCAGCAGCTTCGGGCAGGAGGCAGAGGATGAAAAACTGTTTTTT; CDR3 protein: CATSSFGQEAEDEKLFF
clone size: NA; D gene: NA; CDR3 length: 18; V gene: TRBV5-1; J gene: TRBJ1-1; CDR3 DNA: TGCGCCAGCAGCAGCTTAAGATCCCCCCATAACCCGAACACTGAAGCTTTCTTT; CDR3 protein: CASSSLRSPHNPNTEAFF
clone size: NA; D gene: NA; CDR3 length: 14; V gene: TRBV10-3; J gene: TRBJ2-5; CDR3 DNA: TGTGCCATCAGTGGGGACATCTGGACCAAGACCCAGTACTTC; CDR3 protein: CAISGDIWTKTQYF